A single sample is the source of the 4 T cell receptor beta chains below, sequenced in a study of Graves' ophthalmopathy and Graves' hyperthyroidism. RNA transcripts served as template for amplifying TCR beta CDR3 sequences. HTBI primers were used in a first-round RT-PCR, which preceded a second-round multiplex PCR. TCRdb re-derived calls from the multiplex PCR reads in MiXCR, one entry per CDR3 protein. The data contain hundreds of thousands of distinct CDR3 sequences, approximately 39% of them singletons. The sample comprised peripheral blood. Receptor source: an adult man with Graves' ophthalmopathy.

The chain uses TRBV12-3 or TRBV12-4 and TRBJ1-2; 11 nucleotides agree with TRBD1. V trimming: 5 bases; J trimming: 13 bases; junction bases outside the gene matches: 3. This CDR3 contains 11 residues. The CDR3 DNA follows: TGTGCCAGCAGTGCGGACAGGGGGCCCACCTTC. This sequence encodes CASSADRGPTF.

This clonotype was observed many times. This chain uses TRBV2 with TRBJ1-2; 8 bases match TRBD1. CDR1 is SNHLY, CDR2 FYNNEI, per germline. This CDR3 region has 16 residues. V trimming: 4 bases; J trimming: 6 bases; junction bases outside the gene matches: 13. CDR3 bases: TGTGCCAGCAGTGGATCCCGGGACAGGAAGGTAGATGGCTACACCTTC. This sequence encodes CASSGSRDRKVDGYTF.

As to this clonotype: A much larger clone differs from this one at a single base, so this may be a read error. The conserved phenylalanine or tryptophan normally closing the CDR3 is absent here, so this likely arose from a read error. The chain couples TRBV20-1 to TRBJ2-5; 8 positions agree with TRBD2. This CDR3 comprises 13 residues. Germline V gene data show CDR1 as DFQATT and CDR2 as SNEGSKA (reference sequence). V was clipped by 4 bases and J by 2 bases; unmatched bases: 3. The CDR3 DNA sequence: TGCAGTGCTACGGGGGGGGGACAAGAGACCCAGTACGTC. It encodes CSATGGGQETQYV.

This clonotype was found many times. This sequence joins TRBV2 and TRBJ1-5; 11 bases align to TRBD1. The germline CDR1 and CDR2 sequences are SNHLY and FYNNEI. The CDR3 is made up of 14 amino acids. Germline trimming cut 5 bases from V and 8 bases from J; bases unmatched to any gene: 5. The DNA of the CDR3 is TGTGCCAGCAGTCCTGGGACAGGGGGAAAGCCCCAGCATTTT. This sequence encodes CASSPGTGGKPQHF.